A single sample is the source of the 21 T cell receptor beta chains below, sequenced in a study of blood T cell repertoires in COVID-19. Assay: immunoSEQ multiplex PCR; the TCRdb copy retains only in-frame clones and omits some. The sample holds some 97,000 clones; about 85% are singletons and the top ten take 13%. Sequenced: peripheral blood. The receptor source for this set is a man aged 50 to 59 with active or convalescent COVID-19.

The rearrangement uses TRBV28 and TRBJ1-2; the D gene is possibly TRBD1 (5 bases). The CDR3 totals 13 residues. CDR1 is MDHEN and CDR2 is SYDVKM in the germline V gene. Trimming stripped 6 bases from V and 1 base from J, with 9 bases between. CDR3 bases: TGTGCCAGCAGATGGACAAGTAACTATGGCTACACCTTC. Encoded protein: CASRWTSNYGYTF.

This rearrangement joins TRBV20-1 to TRBJ2-5, with 9 bases aligning to TRBD2. V was pared by 3 bases and J by 5 bases, with 13 bases of the junction left unmatched. The CDR3 has 16 amino acids. CDR1 and CDR2 from the germline V gene are DFQATT and SNEGSKA (reference sequence). The CDR3 region is CSASISAGGSRETQYF. The CDR3 DNA follows: TGCAGTGCTAGTATATCAGCGGGAGGCTCCCGTGAGACCCAGTACTTC.

The V and J genes are TRBV19 and TRBJ2-7; 10 bases are a match to TRBD2. Germline V lookup: CDR1 LNHDA, CDR2 SQIVND (reference sequence). The junction had 5 bases not matched to a gene; V was cut back by 6 bases and J by 0 bases. CDR3 length equals 15 residues. CDR3 in amino acids: CASSQLAGFSYEQYF. The DNA for the CDR3 is TGTGCCAGTAGCCAACTAGCGGGGTTCTCCTACGAGCAGTACTTC.

The count of this clone is one. The V call is TRBV2, the J call TRBJ2-7; 11 bases agree with TRBD2. Germline V gene sequence: CDR1 SNHLY, CDR2 FYNNEI. V dropped 7 bases and J dropped 2; count of bases not matched to a gene: 4. This CDR3 contains 14 residues. This chain's CDR3 is CASTGTSGTYEQYF. The DNA for the CDR3 is TGTGCCAGCACTGGGACTAGCGGTACCTACGAGCAGTACTTC.

This clone was observed a handful of times. The V call is TRBV7-9, the J call TRBJ2-1; possible D gene TRBD1, 5 bases. The germline CDR1 and CDR2 sequences are SEHNR and FQNEAQ (reference sequence). The CDR3 extends over 14 amino acids. Trimming took off 2 bases at V and 5 bases at J, with 10 bases between the two ends. The CDR3 sequence: CASSLTQGHNEQFF. DNA for the CDR3: TGTGCCAGCAGCTTAACTCAGGGCCACAATGAGCAGTTCTTC.

In regard to this clone: The germline gene is not matched at one end of the junction; a read error may be the cause. Other DNA sequences in the same sample also yield this CDR3. The chain uses TRBV19 and TRBJ2-7; 9 positions match TRBD2. The CDR3 is made up of 14 amino acids. CDR1 and CDR2 from the germline V gene are LNHDA and SQIVND (reference sequence). For the CDR3, the DNA is TGTGCCAGTAGTAGGACTAGCGCAAGTGACGAGCAATACTTC. It is translated as CASSRTSASDEQYF.

This chain uses TRBV7-6 with TRBJ2-4; 10 bases match TRBD1. This CDR3 is built from 19 residues. Per germline, CDR1 SGHVS and CDR2 FNYEAQ. Germline trimming cut 1 base from V and 5 bases from J; bases unmatched to any gene: 14. CDR3 protein: CASSLEGGGTGASQNIQYF. The DNA of the CDR3 is TGTGCCAGCAGCTTAGAAGGGGGAGGGACAGGGGCTTCCCAAAACATTCAGTACTTC.

The gene calls are TRBV2 and TRBJ2-2, with 10 bases aligning to TRBD1. J lost 3 bases, V lost 8 bases, and 3 bases had no gene match. Per germline, CDR1 SNHLY and CDR2 FYNNEI. The CDR3 sequence is 14 residues long. The DNA of the CDR3 is TGTGCCAGCCGGACAGGGGGATACACCGGGGAGCTGTTTTTT. Residues: CASRTGGYTGELFF.

This clone came up once. The rearrangement joins TRBV6-6 to TRBJ1-2, with 7 bases identical to TRBD1. Germline V CDR1 and CDR2: MNHNY, SVGAGI (reference sequence). The J segment lost 3 bases and the V segment lost 6 bases, leaving 4 bases of the junction unmatched. The CDR3 runs 13 residues. CDR3 nucleotides: TGTGCCAGCAGATCAGGACAGGACTATGGCTACACCTTC. Amino acids: CASRSGQDYGYTF.

The chain carries TRBV5-1 and TRBJ2-5; 8 nucleotides align to TRBD2. CDR3 length equals 16 residues. CDR1 is SGHRS and CDR2 is YFSETQ in the germline V gene. With 0 bases clipped from V and 5 bases from J, the junction kept 9 bases outside the gene matches. The CDR3 here is CASSLGLASFSETQYF. The CDR3 DNA reads as TGCGCCAGCAGCTTGGGACTAGCGAGTTTTTCGGAGACCCAGTACTTC.

The chain couples TRBV2 to TRBJ1-5, with D unclear. V shed 5 bases and J shed 6 bases, with 14 bases lying between them. Germline V gene data show CDR1 as SNHLY and CDR2 as FYNNEI. The CDR3 contains 14 residues. CDR3 nucleotide sequence: TGTGCCAGCAGTCCCCCACCTGAGGGTCAGCCCCAGCATTTT. It is translated as CASSPPPEGQPQHF.

This sequence joins TRBV5-4 and TRBJ2-1, with D possibly TRBD2 on 5 matching bases. The CDR3 has 17 residues. CDR1 SGHNT and CDR2 YYREEE come from the germline V gene (reference sequence). Trimming left V 4 bases short and J 7 bases short, with 24 bases between. CDR3 in DNA: TGTGCCAGCAGCCCAAGAGGAGGACGACCACAAATAAATGAGCAGTTCTTC. The encoded protein is CASSPRGGRPQINEQFF.

This clone was counted once. The CDR3 region has the DNA TGTGCCAGCAGCCGATCGGGACAGGGGAGCGAGACCCAGTACTTC. Translating gives CASSRSGQGSETQYF. The chain employs TRBV6-5 and TRBJ2-5; 10 bases are a match to TRBD1. The CDR3 length is 15 residues. CDR1 is MNHEY and CDR2 is SVGAGI in the germline V gene. V was clipped by 6 bases and J by 5 bases; unmatched bases: 9.

V and J are TRBV19 and TRBJ2-5, with D tentatively TRBD2 (5 bases). This CDR3 has 14 residues. The germline V gene encodes CDR1 LNHDA and CDR2 SQIVND (reference sequence). V was pared by 6 bases and J by 7 bases, with 18 bases between. This CDR3 reads CASSAGEPIMTQYF. In DNA form, the CDR3 reads TGTGCCAGTAGCGCCGGGGAACCGATTATGACCCAGTACTTC.

This rearrangement joins TRBV5-1 to TRBJ2-1; weak D call: TRBD2 (6 bases). V lost 4 bases to trimming and J lost 7 bases, with 12 bases between them. CDR1 and CDR2 from the germline V gene are SGHRS and YFSETQ. There are 13 residues in the CDR3. The CDR3 is CASSDGSSNEQFF. The DNA for the CDR3 is TGCGCCAGCAGCGACGGGAGTAGTAATGAGCAGTTCTTC.

The chain recombines TRBV9 with TRBJ2-3; perhaps TRBD1 as D (5 bases). The germline V gene has CDR1 SGDLS and CDR2 YYNGEE. Trimming removed 0 bases at V and 1 base at J, with 12 bases between. The CDR3 has 16 residues. The CDR3 spells CASSVDWGHRTDTQYF. In DNA, the CDR3 is TGTGCCAGCAGCGTAGATTGGGGCCATCGCACAGATACGCAGTATTTT. The full variable domain, its missing parts supplied by reference TRBV9 and TRBJ2-3, is DSGVTQTPKHLITATGQRVTLRCSPRSGDLSVYWYQQSLDQGLQFLIQYYNGEERAKGNILERFSAQQFPDLHSELNLSSLELGDSALYFCASSVDWGHRTDTQYFGPGTRLTVL.

The V gene is TRBV5-1, the J gene TRBJ1-2; TRBD1 aligns across 10 bases. Trimming cost V 5 bases and J 7 bases; bases outside gene matches: 8. Germline V gene data show CDR1 as SGHRS and CDR2 as YFSETQ. This CDR3 is 14 amino acids long. DNA for the CDR3: TGCGCCAGCAGTCCCGGGACAGGGGTTGCTGGCTACACCTTC. This sequence encodes CASSPGTGVAGYTF.

This chain joins TRBV18 and TRBJ2-7; weak D call: TRBD2 (5 bases). Germline CDR1 KGHSH, CDR2 LQKENI. V was trimmed by 6 bases and J by 5 bases, leaving 11 bases between them. This CDR3 is 12 amino acids long. The CDR3 region is CASSAAGDEQYF. The DNA for the CDR3 is TGTGCCAGCTCTGCGGCCGGGGACGAGCAGTACTTC.

V gene TRBV11-1 combines with J gene TRBJ2-7; possible D gene TRBD1, 6 bases. Germline CDR1 SGHAT, CDR2 FQDESV (reference sequence). The CDR3 extends over 15 amino acids. The V end lost 5 bases, the J end lost 5 bases, and 19 bases lay between the germline ends. CDR3 sequence (DNA): TGTGCCAGCAGCCCTCAGGGGATACAGGCAAACGAGCAGTACTTC. Translated: CASSPQGIQANEQYF.

There are a few counts of this clone. The rearrangement links TRBV5-1 to TRBJ1-1; TRBD1 might be the D (6 bases). Trimming removed 0 bases at V and 1 base at J, with 10 bases between. Per germline, CDR1 SGHRS and CDR2 YFSETQ. This CDR3 region has 15 residues. CDR3 amino acids: CASSLVAGANTEAFF. CDR3 nucleotides: TGCGCCAGCAGCTTGGTGGCAGGGGCGAACACTGAAGCTTTCTTT.

The count of this clone is one. Written as DNA, the CDR3 is TGTGCCAGCAGTCTTGAAGGGAGGGCGGCTGAAGCTTTCTTT. Protein product: CASSLEGRAAEAFF. The genes are TRBV3-1 (or the pseudogene TRBV3-2) and TRBJ1-1; unclear D gene. CDR3 length: 14 amino acids. Germline V lookup: CDR1 LGHDT, CDR2 YNNKEL (reference sequence). The V end lost 6 bases, the J end lost 6 bases, and 17 bases lay between the germline ends.